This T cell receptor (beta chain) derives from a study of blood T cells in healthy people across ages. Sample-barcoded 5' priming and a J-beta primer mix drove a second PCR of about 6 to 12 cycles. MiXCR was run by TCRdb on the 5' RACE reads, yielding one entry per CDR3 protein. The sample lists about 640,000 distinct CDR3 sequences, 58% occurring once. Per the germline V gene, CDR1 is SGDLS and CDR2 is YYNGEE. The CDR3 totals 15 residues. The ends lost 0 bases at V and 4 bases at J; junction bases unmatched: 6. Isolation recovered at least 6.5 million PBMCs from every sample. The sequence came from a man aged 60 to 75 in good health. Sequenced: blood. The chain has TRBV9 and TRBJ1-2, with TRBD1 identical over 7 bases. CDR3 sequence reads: CASSVGDSRLYGYTF. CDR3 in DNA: TGTGCCAGCAGCGTAGGGGACAGCAGACTCTATGGCTACACCTTC.